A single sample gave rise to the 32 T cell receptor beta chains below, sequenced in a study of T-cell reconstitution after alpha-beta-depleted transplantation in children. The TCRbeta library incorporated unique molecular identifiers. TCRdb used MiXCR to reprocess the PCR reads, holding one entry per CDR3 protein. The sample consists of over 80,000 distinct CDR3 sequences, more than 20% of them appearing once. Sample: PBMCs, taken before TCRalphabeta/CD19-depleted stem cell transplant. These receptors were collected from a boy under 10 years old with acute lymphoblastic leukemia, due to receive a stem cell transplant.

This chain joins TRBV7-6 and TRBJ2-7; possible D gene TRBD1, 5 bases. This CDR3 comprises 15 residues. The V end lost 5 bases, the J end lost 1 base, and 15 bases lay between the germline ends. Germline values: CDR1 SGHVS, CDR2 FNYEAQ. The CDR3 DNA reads TGTGCCAGCAGCCTAGGAACAGGACGGTCCTACGAGCAGTACTTC. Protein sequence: CASSLGTGRSYEQYF.

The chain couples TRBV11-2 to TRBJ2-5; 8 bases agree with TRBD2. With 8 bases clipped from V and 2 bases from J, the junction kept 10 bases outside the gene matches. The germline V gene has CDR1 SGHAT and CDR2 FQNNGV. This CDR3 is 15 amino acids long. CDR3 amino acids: CASGPLLAVQETQYF. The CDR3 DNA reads TGTGCCAGCGGGCCCTTACTAGCGGTTCAAGAGACCCAGTACTTC.

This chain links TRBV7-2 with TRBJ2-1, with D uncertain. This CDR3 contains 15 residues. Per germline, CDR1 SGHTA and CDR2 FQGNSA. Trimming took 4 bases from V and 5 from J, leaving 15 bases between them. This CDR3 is CASSSRAGWNNEQFF. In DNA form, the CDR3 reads TGTGCCAGCAGCTCCCGTGCCGGGTGGAACAATGAGCAGTTCTTC.

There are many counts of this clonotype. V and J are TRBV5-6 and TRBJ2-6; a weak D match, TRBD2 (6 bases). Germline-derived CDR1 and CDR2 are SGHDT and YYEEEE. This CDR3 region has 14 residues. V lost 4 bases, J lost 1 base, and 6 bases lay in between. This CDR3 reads CASSRGSGANVLTF. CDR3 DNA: TGTGCCAGCAGCCGGGGGTCTGGGGCCAACGTCCTGACTTTC.

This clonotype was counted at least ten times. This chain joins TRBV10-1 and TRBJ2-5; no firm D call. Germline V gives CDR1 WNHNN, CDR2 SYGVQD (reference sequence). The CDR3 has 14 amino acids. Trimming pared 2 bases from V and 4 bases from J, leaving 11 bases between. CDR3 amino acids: CASSELGSRETQYF. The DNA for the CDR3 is TGCGCCAGCAGTGAGCTTGGGTCTCGAGAGACCCAGTACTTC.

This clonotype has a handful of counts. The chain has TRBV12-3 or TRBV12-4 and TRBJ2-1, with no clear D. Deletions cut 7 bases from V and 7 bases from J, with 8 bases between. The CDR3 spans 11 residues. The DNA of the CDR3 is TGTGCCAGCAATTACGAGAATGAGCAGTTCTTC. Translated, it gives CASNYENEQFF.

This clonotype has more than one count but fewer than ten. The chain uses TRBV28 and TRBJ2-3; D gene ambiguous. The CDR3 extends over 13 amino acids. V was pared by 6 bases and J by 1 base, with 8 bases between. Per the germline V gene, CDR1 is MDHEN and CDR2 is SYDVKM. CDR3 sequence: CASRGSGTDTQYF. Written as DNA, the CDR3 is TGTGCCAGCAGGGGCTCCGGCACAGATACGCAGTATTTT.

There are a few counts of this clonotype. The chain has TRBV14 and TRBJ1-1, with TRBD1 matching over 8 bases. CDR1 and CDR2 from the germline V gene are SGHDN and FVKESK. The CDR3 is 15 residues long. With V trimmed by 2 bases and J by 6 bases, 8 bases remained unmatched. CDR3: CASSQFTGGEAEAFF. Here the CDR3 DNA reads TGTGCCAGCAGCCAATTTACAGGGGGAGAAGCTGAAGCTTTCTTT.

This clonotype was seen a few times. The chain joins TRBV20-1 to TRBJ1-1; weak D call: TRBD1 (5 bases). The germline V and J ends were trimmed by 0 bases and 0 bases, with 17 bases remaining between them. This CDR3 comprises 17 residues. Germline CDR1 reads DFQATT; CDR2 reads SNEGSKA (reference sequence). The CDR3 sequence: CSARDLAGKEMNTEAFF. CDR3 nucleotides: TGCAGTGCTAGAGATCTGGCAGGGAAGGAGATGAACACTGAAGCTTTCTTT.

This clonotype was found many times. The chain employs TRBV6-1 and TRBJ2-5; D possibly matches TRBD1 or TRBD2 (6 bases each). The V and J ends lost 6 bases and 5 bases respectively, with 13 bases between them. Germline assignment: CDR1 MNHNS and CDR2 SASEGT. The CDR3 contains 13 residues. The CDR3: CASRPGAEETQYF. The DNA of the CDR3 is TGTGCCAGCAGGCCGGGGGCTGAGGAGACCCAGTACTTC.

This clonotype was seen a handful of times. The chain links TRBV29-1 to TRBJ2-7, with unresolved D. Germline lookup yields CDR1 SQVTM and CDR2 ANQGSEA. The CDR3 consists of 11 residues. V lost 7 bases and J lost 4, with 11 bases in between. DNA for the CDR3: TGCAGCGCCGGCTTCGGGTACGAGCAGTACTTC. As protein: CSAGFGYEQYF.

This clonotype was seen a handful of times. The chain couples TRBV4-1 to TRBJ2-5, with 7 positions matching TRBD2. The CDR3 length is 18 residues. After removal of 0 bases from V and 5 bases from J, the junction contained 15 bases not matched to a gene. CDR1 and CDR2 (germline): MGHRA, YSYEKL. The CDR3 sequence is CASSQETASGGAMETQYF. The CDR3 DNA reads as TGCGCCAGCAGCCAAGAAACGGCTAGCGGAGGGGCAATGGAGACCCAGTACTTC.

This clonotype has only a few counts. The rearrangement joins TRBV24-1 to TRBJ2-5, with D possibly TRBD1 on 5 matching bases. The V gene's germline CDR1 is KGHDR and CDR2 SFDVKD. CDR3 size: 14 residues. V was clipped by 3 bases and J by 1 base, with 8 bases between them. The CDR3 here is CATSDRTSQETQYF. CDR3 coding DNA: TGTGCCACCAGTGATCGGACATCCCAAGAGACCCAGTACTTC.

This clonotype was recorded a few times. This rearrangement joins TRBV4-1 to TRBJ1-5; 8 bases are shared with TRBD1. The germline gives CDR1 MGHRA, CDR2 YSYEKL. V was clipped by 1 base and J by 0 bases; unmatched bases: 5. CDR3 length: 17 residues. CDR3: CASSQGTGSHSNQPQHF. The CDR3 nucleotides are TGCGCCAGCAGCCAAGGGACAGGGAGTCATAGCAATCAGCCCCAGCATTTT.

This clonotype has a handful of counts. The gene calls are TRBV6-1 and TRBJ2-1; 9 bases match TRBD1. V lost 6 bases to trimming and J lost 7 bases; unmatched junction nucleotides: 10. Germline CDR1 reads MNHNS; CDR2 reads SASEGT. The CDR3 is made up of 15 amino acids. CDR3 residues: CASRGKQGARNEQFF. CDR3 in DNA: TGTGCCAGCAGAGGAAAACAGGGGGCAAGAAATGAGCAGTTCTTC.

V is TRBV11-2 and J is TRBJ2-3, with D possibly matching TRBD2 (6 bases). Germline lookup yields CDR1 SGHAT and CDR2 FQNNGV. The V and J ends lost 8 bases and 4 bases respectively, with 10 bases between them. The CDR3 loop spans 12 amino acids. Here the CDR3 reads CASRRGSDTQYF. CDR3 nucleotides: TGTGCCAGCCGCCGGGGGTCAGATACGCAGTATTTT.

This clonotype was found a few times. The CDR3: CASSLTAGGPGETQYF. In DNA form, the CDR3 reads TGTGCCAGCAGTTTGACGGCGGGAGGGCCCGGGGAGACCCAGTACTTC. This chain links TRBV12-3 or TRBV12-4 with TRBJ2-5; the match to TRBD2 covers 9 bases. The CDR3 is 16 residues long. V was clipped by 3 bases and J by 5 bases; unmatched bases: 10.

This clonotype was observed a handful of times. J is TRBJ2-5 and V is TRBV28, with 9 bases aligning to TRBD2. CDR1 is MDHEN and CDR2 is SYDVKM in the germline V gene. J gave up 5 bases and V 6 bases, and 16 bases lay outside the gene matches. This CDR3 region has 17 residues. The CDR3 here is CASSTTSTSGGGETQYF. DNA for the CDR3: TGTGCCAGCAGCACCACCTCGACTAGCGGAGGGGGGGAGACCCAGTACTTC.

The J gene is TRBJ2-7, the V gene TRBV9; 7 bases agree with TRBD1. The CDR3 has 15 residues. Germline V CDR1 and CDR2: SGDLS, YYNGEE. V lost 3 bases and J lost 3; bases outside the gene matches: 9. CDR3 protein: CASSASRGLDYEQYF. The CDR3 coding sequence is TGTGCCAGCAGCGCTAGTAGGGGGCTTGACTACGAGCAGTACTTC.

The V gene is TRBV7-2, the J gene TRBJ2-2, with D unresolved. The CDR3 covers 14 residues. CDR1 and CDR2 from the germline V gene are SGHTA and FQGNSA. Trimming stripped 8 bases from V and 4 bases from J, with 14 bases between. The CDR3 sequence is CASFKLEATGELFF. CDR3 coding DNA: TGTGCCAGCTTTAAGCTAGAAGCCACCGGGGAGCTGTTTTTT.

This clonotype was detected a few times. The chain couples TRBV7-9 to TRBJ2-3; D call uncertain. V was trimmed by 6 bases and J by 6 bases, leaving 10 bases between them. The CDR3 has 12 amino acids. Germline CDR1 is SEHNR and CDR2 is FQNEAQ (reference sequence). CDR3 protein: CASRSWIDTQYF. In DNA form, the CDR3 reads TGTGCCAGCAGATCTTGGATCGATACGCAGTATTTT.

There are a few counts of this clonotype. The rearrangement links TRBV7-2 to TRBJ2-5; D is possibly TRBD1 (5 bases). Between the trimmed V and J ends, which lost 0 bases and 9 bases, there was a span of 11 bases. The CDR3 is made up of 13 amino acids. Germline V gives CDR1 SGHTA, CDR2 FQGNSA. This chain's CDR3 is CASSLAGPSPQYF. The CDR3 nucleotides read TGTGCCAGCAGCTTAGCGGGGCCTTCCCCCCAGTACTTC.

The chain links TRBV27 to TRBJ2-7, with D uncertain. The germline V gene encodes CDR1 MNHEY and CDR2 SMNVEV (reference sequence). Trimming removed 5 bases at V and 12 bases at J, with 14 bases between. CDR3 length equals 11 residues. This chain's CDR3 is CASSPKVEGYF. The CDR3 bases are TGTGCCAGCAGTCCCAAGGTCGAAGGGTACTTC.

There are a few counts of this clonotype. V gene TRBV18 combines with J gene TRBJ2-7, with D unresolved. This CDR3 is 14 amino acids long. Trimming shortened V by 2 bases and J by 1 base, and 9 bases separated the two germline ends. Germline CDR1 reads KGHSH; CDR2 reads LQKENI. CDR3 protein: CASSPMGWSYEQYF. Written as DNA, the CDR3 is TGTGCCAGCTCACCAATGGGGTGGTCCTACGAGCAGTACTTC.

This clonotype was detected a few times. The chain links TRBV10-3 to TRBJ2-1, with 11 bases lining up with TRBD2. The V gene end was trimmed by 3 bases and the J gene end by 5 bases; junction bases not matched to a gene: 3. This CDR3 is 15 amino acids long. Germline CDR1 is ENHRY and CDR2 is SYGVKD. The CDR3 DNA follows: TGTGCCATCAGTGATCCGACTAGCGGGAACAATGAGCAGTTCTTC. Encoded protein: CAISDPTSGNNEQFF.

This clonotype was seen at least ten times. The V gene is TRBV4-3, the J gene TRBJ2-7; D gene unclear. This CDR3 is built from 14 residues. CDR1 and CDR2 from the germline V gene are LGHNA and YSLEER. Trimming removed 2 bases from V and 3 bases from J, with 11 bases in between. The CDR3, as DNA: TGCGCCAGCAGCCAACTGACATCTGACTACGAGCAGTACTTC. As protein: CASSQLTSDYEQYF.

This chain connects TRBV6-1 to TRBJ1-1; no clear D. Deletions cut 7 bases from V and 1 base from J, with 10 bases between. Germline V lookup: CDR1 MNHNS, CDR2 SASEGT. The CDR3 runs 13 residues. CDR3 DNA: TGTGCCAGCACCCGTCGTTCGAACACTGAAGCTTTCTTT. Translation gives CASTRRSNTEAFF.

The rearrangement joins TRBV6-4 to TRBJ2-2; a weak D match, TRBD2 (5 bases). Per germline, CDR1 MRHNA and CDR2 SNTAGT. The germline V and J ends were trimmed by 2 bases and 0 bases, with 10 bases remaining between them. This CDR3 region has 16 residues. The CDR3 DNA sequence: TGTGCCAGCAGTGACGGACTCAATCCGAACACCGGGGAGCTGTTTTTT. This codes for CASSDGLNPNTGELFF.

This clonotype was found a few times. The CDR3 loop is CASRDTGTVYQETQYF. The CDR3 region has the DNA TGCGCCAGCAGAGACACCGGGACAGTGTACCAAGAGACCCAGTACTTC. The chain has TRBV5-1 and TRBJ2-5, with 7 bases identical to TRBD1. Germline V lookup: CDR1 SGHRS, CDR2 YFSETQ. The J segment lost 0 bases and the V segment lost 5 bases, leaving 10 bases of the junction unmatched. The CDR3 has 16 residues.

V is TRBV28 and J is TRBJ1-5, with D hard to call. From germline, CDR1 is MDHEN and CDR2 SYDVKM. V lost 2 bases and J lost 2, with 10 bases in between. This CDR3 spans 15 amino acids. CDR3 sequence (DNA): TGTGCCAGCAGTTTAGTTCCCGGGGGCAATCAGCCCCAGCATTTT. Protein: CASSLVPGGNQPQHF.

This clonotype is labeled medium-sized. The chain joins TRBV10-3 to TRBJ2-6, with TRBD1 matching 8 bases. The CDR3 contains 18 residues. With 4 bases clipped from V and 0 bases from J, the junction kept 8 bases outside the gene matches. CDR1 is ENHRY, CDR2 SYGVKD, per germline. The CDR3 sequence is CAISATGTGNSGANVLTF. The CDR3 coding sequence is TGTGCCATCAGTGCAACGGGGACAGGCAACTCTGGGGCCAACGTCCTGACTTTC.

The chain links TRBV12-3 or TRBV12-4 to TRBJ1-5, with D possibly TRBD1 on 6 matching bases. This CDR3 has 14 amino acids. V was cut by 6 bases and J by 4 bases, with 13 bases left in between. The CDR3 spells CASRFRTENQPQHF. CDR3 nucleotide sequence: TGTGCCAGCAGGTTTCGGACAGAGAATCAGCCCCAGCATTTT.